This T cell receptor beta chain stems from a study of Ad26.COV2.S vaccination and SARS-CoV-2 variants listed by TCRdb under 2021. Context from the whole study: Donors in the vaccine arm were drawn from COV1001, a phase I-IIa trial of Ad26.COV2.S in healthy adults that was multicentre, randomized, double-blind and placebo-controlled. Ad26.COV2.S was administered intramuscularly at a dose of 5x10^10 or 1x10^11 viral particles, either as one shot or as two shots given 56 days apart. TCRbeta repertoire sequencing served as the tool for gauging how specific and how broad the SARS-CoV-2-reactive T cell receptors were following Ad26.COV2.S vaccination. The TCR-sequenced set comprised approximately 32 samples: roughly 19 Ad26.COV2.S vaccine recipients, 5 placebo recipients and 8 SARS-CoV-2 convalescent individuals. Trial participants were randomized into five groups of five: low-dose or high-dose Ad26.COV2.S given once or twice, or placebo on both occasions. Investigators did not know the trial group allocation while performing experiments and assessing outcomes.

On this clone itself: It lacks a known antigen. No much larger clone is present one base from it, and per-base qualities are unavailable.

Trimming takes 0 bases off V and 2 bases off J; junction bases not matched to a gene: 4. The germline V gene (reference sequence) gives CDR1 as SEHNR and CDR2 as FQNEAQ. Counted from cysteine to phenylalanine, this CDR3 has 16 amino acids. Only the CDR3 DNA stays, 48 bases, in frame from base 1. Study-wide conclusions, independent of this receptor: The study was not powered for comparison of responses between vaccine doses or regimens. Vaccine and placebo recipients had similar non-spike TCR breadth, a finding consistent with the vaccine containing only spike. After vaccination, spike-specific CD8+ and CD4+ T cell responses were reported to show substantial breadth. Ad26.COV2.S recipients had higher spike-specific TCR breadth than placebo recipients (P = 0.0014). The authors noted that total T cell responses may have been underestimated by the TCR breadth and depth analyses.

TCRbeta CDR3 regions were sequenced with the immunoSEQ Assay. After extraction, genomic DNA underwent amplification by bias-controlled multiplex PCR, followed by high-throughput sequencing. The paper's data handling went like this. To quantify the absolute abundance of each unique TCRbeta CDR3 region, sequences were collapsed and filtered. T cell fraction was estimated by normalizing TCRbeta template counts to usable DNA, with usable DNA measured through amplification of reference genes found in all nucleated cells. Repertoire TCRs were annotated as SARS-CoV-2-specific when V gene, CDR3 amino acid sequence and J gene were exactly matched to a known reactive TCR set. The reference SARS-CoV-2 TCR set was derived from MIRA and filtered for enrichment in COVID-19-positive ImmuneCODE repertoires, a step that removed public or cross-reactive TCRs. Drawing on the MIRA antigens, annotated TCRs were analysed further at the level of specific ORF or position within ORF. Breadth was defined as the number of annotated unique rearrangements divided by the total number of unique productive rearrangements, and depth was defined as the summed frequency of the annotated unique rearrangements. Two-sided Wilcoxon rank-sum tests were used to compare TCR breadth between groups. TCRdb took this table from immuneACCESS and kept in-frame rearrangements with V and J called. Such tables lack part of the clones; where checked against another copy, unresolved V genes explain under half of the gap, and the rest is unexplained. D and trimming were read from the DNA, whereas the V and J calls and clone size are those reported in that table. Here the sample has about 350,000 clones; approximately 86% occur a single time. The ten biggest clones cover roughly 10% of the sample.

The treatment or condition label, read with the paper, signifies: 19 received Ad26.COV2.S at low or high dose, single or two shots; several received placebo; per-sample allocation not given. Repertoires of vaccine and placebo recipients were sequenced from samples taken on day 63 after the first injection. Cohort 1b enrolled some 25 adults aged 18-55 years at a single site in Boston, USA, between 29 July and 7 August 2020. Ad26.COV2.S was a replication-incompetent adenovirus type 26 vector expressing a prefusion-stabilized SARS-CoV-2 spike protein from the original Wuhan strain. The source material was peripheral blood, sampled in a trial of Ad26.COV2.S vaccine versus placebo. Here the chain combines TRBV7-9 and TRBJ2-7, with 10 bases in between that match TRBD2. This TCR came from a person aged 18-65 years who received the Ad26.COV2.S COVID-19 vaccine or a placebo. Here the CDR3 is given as CASSLAPSGSAYEQYF. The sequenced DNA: TGTGCCAGCAGCTTAGCGCCTAGCGGGAGTGCCTACGAGCAGTACTTC.